One sample yielded the 8 T cell receptor beta chains listed below, sequenced in a study of T cell responses to AZD1222 COVID-19 vaccine. The repertoire was sequenced with immunoSEQ multiplex PCR; TCRdb's copy has only in-frame clones and lacks some. This sample has about 100,000 clones, with approximately 90% found just once. This specimen consisted of peripheral blood, obtained on day 0 of AZD1222 vaccination. The receptor source for this set is an adult in good health.

V gene TRBV6-5 combines with J gene TRBJ1-1, with D possibly being TRBD1 (5 bases). Germline loops: CDR1 MNHEY, CDR2 SVGAGI. There are 14 residues in the CDR3. Trimming removed 9 bases at V and 2 bases at J, with 16 bases between. The CDR3 is CASKLFQGNTEAFF. The DNA of the CDR3 is TGTGCCAGTAAACTTTTTCAGGGAAACACTGAAGCTTTCTTT.

This clone was counted a single time. The V and J genes are TRBV27 and TRBJ1-1; D remains unclear. CDR1 MNHEY and CDR2 SMNVEV come from the germline V gene (reference sequence). The CDR3 is 14 amino acids. V gave up 2 bases and J gave up 5 bases, with 12 bases separating them. CDR3 residues: CASSLGLPRTEAFF. The CDR3 DNA sequence: TGTGCCAGCAGTTTAGGACTGCCGAGGACTGAAGCTTTCTTT.

The chain uses TRBV7-9 and TRBJ2-6; D unclear. V lost 5 bases and J 0 bases, leaving 17 bases between the germline ends. The V gene's germline CDR1 is SEHNR and CDR2 FQNEAQ (reference sequence). The CDR3 consists of 18 residues. CDR3 protein: CASSTSPIKFSGANVLTF. CDR3 nucleotides: TGTGCCAGCAGCACATCCCCCATTAAATTCTCTGGGGCCAACGTCCTGACTTTC.

The CDR3 loop is CASSSGLAVTDTQYF. The DNA for the CDR3 is TGTGCCAGCAGCTCCGGACTAGCGGTCACAGATACGCAGTATTTT. The V call is TRBV5-4, the J call TRBJ2-3; 10 bases are a match to TRBD2. The V segment lost 3 bases and the J segment 2 bases; nucleotides outside the gene matches: 3. Germline CDR1 is SGHNT and CDR2 is YYREEE (reference sequence). The CDR3 covers 15 residues.

For the CDR3, the DNA is TGTGCCAGCAGCGAAGGGCACAGGGACTGGAACTATGGCTACACCTTC. Translated: CASSEGHRDWNYGYTF. The genes are TRBV21-1 and TRBJ1-2. TRBV21-1 is designated a pseudogene. This CDR3 contains 16 residues.

This clone was seen more than once but under ten times. The CDR3 protein is CASSEGNGKNIQYF. The CDR3 DNA reads as TGTGCCAGTTCGGAGGGGAACGGCAAAAACATTCAGTACTTC. The rearrangement links TRBV19 to TRBJ2-4, with a possible D match to TRBD2 (6 bases). Trimming stripped 8 bases from V and 3 bases from J, with 14 bases between. The CDR3 runs to 14 residues. Germline CDR1 reads LNHDA; CDR2 reads SQIVND (reference sequence). The full variable domain, rest sourced from reference TRBV19 and TRBJ2-4, is DGGITQSPKYLFRKEGQNVTLSCEQNLNHDAMYWYRQDPGQGLRLIYYSQIVNDFQKGDIAEGYSVSREKKESFPLTVTSAQKNPTAFYLCASSEGNGKNIQYFGAGTRLSVL.

In the case of this clone: A read error may account for a junction end that differs from germline. V gene TRBV5-1 combines with J gene TRBJ1-2; D unresolved. This CDR3 is 16 amino acids long. Germline V gene data show CDR1 as SGHRS and CDR2 as YFSETQ. The CDR3 protein is CASSQALLTSDYGYTF. CDR3 nucleotides: TGTGCCAGCAGCCAAGCCCTACTGACAAGCGACTATGGCTACACCTTC.

This rearrangement joins TRBV27 to TRBJ2-1; D remains unclear. Germline values: CDR1 MNHEY, CDR2 SMNVEV (reference sequence). The ends were cut back, 7 bases at V and 6 bases at J, with 13 bases in the middle. The CDR3 is made up of 13 amino acids. As DNA, the CDR3 is TGTGCCAGCACCAAATTTAGCTCCAATGAGCAGTTCTTC. This gives the protein CASTKFSSNEQFF.